Shown below are 9 T cell receptor beta chains from a single sample sequenced in a study of CD8+CD57+ T cells in acquired aplastic anemia. It was genomic DNA that served as the template for profiling TCR beta VDJ and CDR3. MiXCR, applied by TCRdb to the reads, yields one record per CDR3 protein. The table has 250,000 to 350,000 distinct CDR3 sequences, 55% to 60% seen once; the top ten hold around 8%. Input material: sorted CD4+, CD8+, or CD8+CD57+ T cells (not recorded which) from PBMCs. These receptors were collected from a human donor with severe aplastic anemia or a healthy control (not recorded which).

This clonotype appeared many times. V and J are TRBV15 and TRBJ1-2; perhaps TRBD1 as D (5 bases). CDR1 and CDR2 (germline): LNHNV, YYDKDF (reference sequence). This CDR3 comprises 13 residues. V was shortened by 5 bases and J by 5 bases, with 12 bases between the two germline ends. The CDR3 spells CATSPPRGYGYTF. The DNA for the CDR3 is TGTGCCACCAGCCCACCACGGGGGTATGGCTACACCTTC.

This sequence joins TRBV5-1 and TRBJ2-2; the D gene could be TRBD1 or TRBD2 (5 bases each). CDR3 size: 14 residues. V was trimmed by 8 bases and J by 0 bases, leaving 11 bases between them. From germline, CDR1 is SGHRS and CDR2 YFSETQ. The CDR3 spells CASGGSANTGELFF. The CDR3 DNA reads TGCGCCAGTGGGGGTTCCGCGAACACCGGGGAGCTGTTTTTT.

The rearrangement uses TRBV7-3 and TRBJ2-1; perhaps TRBD1 as D (5 bases). The CDR3 contains 14 residues. Trimming cost V 4 bases and J 12 bases, with 19 bases left between them. Germline V gives CDR1 SGHTA, CDR2 FQGTGA. In nucleotides, the CDR3 is TGTGCCAGCAGCTCGCCGGACACCACAGATACGCAGTTCTTC. This encodes CASSSPDTTDTQFF.

This CDR3 is CAVRQGGEAFF. In DNA, the CDR3 is TGTGCCGTACGACAGGGCGGTGAAGCTTTCTTT. This rearrangement joins TRBV2 to TRBJ1-1; 7 nucleotides align to TRBD1. The germline gives CDR1 SNHLY, CDR2 FYNNEI. V shed 11 bases and J 7 bases; nucleotides not matched to a gene: 7. The CDR3 length is 11 residues. Using reference TRBV2 and TRBJ1-1 for the parts outside the CDR3, the full variable domain is EPEVTQTPSHQVTQMGQEVILRCVPISNHLYFYWYRQILGQKVEFLVSFYNNEISEKSEIFDDQFSVERPDGSNFTLKIRSTKLEDSAMYFCAVRQGGEAFFGQGTRLTVV.

The chain is built from TRBV12-3 or TRBV12-4 and TRBJ2-3; D not certain. With 1 base removed from V and 7 bases from J, the gap between germline ends came to 6 bases. The CDR3 sequence is 12 residues long. In DNA form, the CDR3 reads TGTGCCAGCAGTTTAGGCACTAATACGCAGTATTTT. This gives the protein CASSLGTNTQYF.

This clonotype was picked up a small number of times. Sequence at one end of the junction differs from germline and may be a read error. V and J are TRBV6-4 and TRBJ2-1; possibly TRBD1 or TRBD2 for D (5 bases each). Germline V lookup: CDR1 MRHNA, CDR2 SNTAGT. This CDR3 comprises 13 residues. DNA of the CDR3: TGTGCCAGCAGCAGGGACCTAAACAATGAGCAGTCCTTC. Residues: CASSRDLNNEQSF.

This clonotype was seen only a few times. V gene TRBV7-3 combines with J gene TRBJ1-6; D possibly corresponds to TRBD1 (5 bases). There are 15 residues in the CDR3. V was pared by 2 bases and J by 4 bases, with 9 bases between. The germline gives CDR1 SGHTA, CDR2 FQGTGA. The CDR3 region is CASSLGGVYNSPLHF. In nucleotides, the CDR3 is TGTGCCAGCAGCTTAGGGGGTGTTTATAATTCACCCCTCCACTTT.

This clonotype was seen repeatedly, ten times or more. This chain connects TRBV29-1 to TRBJ2-5; TRBD2 agrees at 7 bases. This CDR3 has 12 residues. Germline V lookup: CDR1 SQVTM, CDR2 ANQGSEA. After removal of 8 bases from V and 5 bases from J, the junction contained 8 bases not matched to a gene. This CDR3 reads CSITGGGETQYF. DNA of the CDR3: TGCAGCATAACGGGGGGTGGCGAGACCCAGTACTTC.

This clonotype has a handful of counts. The J gene is TRBJ2-7, the V gene TRBV20-1, with 10 bases aligning to TRBD1. This CDR3 is 12 amino acids long. CDR1 is DFQATT and CDR2 is SNEGSKA in the germline V gene (reference sequence). J was trimmed by 6 bases and V by 3 bases; bases with no gene match: 2. The CDR3 DNA reads as TGCAGTGCTAGGTGGACAGGGGGCGAGCAGTACTTC. Translated, it gives CSARWTGGEQYF.